Listed here is a single T cell receptor beta chain. What it binds is not known. The data were taken from a study of cytomegalovirus exposure and HLA in healthy donors. The overall study: Earlier work reported approximately 100 million unique TCR beta sequences from 150 million to 200 million T cells.

In the PCR, 60 Vbeta and 13 Jbeta primers were used. Here immunoSEQ multiplex PCR was the method, and the copy in TCRdb shows in-frame clones only, minus some. Among 160,000 or so clones listed, under 85% were seen once. Study-level points and caveats: Highly shared variants forming one cluster were likely a sequencing artifact.

CDR1 and CDR2 from the germline V gene are MNHNY and SVGAGI (reference sequence). CDR3 length equals 14 residues. Between the trimmed V and J ends, which lost 8 bases and 1 base, there was a span of 12 bases. Sequencing was carried out using PBMCs. This chain uses TRBV6-6 with TRBJ1-5; unclear D gene. The clonotype originates from a woman aged 30 to 39 in good health and CMV-seronegative. CDR3: CASLAGGSNQPQHF. As DNA, the CDR3 is TGTGCCAGCCTGGCCGGCGGGAGCAATCAGCCCCAGCATTTT.